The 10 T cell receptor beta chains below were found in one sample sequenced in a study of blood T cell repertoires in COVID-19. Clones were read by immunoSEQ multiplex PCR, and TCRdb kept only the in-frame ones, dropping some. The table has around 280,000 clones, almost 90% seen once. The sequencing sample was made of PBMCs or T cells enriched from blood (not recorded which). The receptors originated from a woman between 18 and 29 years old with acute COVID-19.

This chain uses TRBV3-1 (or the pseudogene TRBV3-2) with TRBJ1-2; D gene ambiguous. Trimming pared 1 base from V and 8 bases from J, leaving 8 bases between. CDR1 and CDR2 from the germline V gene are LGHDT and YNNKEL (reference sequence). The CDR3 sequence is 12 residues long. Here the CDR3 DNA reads TGTGCCAGCAGCCAAGGAGGGAGCGGCTACACCTTC. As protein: CASSQGGSGYTF.

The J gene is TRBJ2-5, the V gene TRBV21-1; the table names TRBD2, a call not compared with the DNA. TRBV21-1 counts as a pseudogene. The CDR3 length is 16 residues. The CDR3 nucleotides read TGTGCCAGCAGCAATAGGACTAGTTTCGACCAAGAGACCCAGTACTTC. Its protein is CASSNRTSFDQETQYF.

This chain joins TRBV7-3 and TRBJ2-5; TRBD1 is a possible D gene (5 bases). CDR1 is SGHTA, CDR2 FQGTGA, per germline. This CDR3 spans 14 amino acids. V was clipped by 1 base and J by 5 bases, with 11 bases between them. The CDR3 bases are TGTGCCAGCAGCTTAATAGGGGTCGGCGAGACCCAGTACTTC. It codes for CASSLIGVGETQYF. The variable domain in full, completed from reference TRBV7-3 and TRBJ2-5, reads GAGVSQTPSNKVTEKGKYVELRCDPISGHTALYWYRQSLGQGPEFLIYFQGTGAADDSGLPNDRFFAVRPEGSVSTLKIQRTERGDSAVYLCASSLIGVGETQYFGPGTRLLVL.

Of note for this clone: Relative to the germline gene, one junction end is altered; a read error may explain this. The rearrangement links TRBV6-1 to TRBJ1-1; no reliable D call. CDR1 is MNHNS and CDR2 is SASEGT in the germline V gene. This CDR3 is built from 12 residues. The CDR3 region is CASSEGDKKAFF. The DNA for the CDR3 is TGTGCCAGCAGCGAAGGAGATAAAAAAGCTTTCTTT.

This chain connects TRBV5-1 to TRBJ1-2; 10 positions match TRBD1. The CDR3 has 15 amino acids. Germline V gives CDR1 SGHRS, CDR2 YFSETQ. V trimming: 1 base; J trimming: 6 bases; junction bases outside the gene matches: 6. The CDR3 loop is CASSLRVGTGDGYTF. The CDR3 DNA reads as TGCGCCAGCAGCTTGAGGGTGGGGACAGGGGATGGCTACACCTTC. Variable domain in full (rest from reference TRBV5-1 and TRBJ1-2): KAGVTQTPRYLIKTRGQQVTLSCSPISGHRSVSWYQQTPGQGLQFLFEYFSETQRNKGNFPGRFSGRQFSNSRSEMNVSTLELGDSALYLCASSLRVGTGDGYTFGSGTRLTVV.

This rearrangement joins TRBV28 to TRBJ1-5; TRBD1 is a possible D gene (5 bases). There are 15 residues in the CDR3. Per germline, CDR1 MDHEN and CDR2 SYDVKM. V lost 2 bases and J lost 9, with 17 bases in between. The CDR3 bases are TGTGCCAGCAGTTTAGTGTCCCAGGGCCCCCGGCCCCAGCATTTT. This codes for CASSLVSQGPRPQHF.

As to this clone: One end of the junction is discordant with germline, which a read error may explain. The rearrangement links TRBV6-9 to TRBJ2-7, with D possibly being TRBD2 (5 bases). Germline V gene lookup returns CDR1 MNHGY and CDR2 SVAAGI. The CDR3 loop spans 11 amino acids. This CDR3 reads CASSSRTVFVF. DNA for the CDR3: TGTGCCAGCAGTTCTAGGACTGTCTTCGTCTTC.

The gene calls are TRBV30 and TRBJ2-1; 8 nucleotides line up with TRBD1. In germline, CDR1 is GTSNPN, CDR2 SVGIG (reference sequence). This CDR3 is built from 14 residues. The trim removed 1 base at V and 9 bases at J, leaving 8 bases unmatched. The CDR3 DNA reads TGTGCCTGGAGTGGGGGGACAGGCCGACGTGAGCAGTTCTTC. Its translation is CAWSGGTGRREQFF.

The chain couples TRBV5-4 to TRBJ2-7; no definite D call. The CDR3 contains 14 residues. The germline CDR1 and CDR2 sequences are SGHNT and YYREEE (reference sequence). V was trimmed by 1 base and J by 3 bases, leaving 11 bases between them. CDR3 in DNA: TGTGCCAGCAGCTTGCCCGACTCAAACTACGAGCAGTACTTC. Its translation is CASSLPDSNYEQYF.

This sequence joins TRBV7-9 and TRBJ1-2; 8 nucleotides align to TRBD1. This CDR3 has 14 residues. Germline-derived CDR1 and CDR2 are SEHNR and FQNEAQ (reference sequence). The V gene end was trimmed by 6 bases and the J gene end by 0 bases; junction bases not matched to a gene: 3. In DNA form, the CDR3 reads TGTGCCAGCAGACGACAGGGGTCTAACTATGGCTACACCTTC. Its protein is CASRRQGSNYGYTF.